The present T cell receptor beta chain was sequenced within a study of blood T cell repertoires in COVID-19. Study in general: The samples span acute and convalescent COVID-19 from the United States, Italy and Spain. In each case, the material was cDNA or gDNA derived from T cells, B-cell-depleted T cells, or PBMCs.

In the source study's methods: Reference gene primer amplification yielded estimated nucleated cell counts. TCRdb's table, derived via immunoSEQ multiplex PCR, lists solely in-frame clones and lacks some. V and J calls and clone size come straight from that table; D and trimming were deduced from the DNA. Among fewer than 400,000 clones, roughly 85% were seen once, and the ten largest hold roughly 3.9%. This CDR3 has 14 residues. Germline-derived CDR1 and CDR2 are LGHNA and YNFKEQ. After removal of 4 bases from V and 6 bases from J, the junction contained 8 bases not matched to a gene. The chain is built from TRBV4-2 and TRBJ1-1; TRBD1 matches at 7 bases. Sequencing input: peripheral blood. This receptor was obtained from a woman in her late teens or twenties with acute or convalescent COVID-19. The DNA of the CDR3 is TGTGCCAGCAGCCTAGGGGGCGCGGAGCCTGAAGCTTTCTTT. This codes for CASSLGGAEPEAFF.